These 14 T cell receptor beta chains share one sample of origin, sequenced in a study of tumor and adjacent non-tumor tissue in lung cancer. The template was RNA from unsorted bulk tissue. More than 3 cm separated this lung sample from the edge of the tumor. Three rounds of nested PCR, following a modified ARM-PCR protocol, produced the TCRbeta library. From the multiplex PCR reads, TCRdb called clonotypes with MiXCR, one entry per CDR3 protein. The sample has about 75,000 distinct CDR3 sequences, nearly 70% seen once. Source material: distant non-tumor lung tissue. These receptor sequences come from a woman between 50 and 59 years old with non-small cell lung cancer.

Details on this clonotype: The junction departs from germline at one end; a sequencing error may be responsible. The V gene is TRBV11-2, the J gene TRBJ2-5; D might be TRBD1 or TRBD2, each matching 6 bases. CDR1 SGHAT and CDR2 FQNNGV come from the germline V gene. This CDR3 has 16 amino acids. The CDR3 nucleotides read TGTGCCCGCAGCCACCCAGGGGATACCGGGAGCGAGACCCAGTACTTC. It specifies CARSHPGDTGSETQYF.

Turning to this clonotype: At one end, the junction sequence differs from germline, possibly due to a read error. CDR3 sequence: CSALIGQGAQGYSF. DNA of the CDR3: TGCAGCGCCCTAATTGGACAGGGGGCACAAGGCTACTCCTTC. The genes are TRBV29-1 and TRBJ1-2; TRBD1 matches 11 bases. The CDR3 sequence is 14 residues long. Germline V gives CDR1 SQVTM, CDR2 ANQGSEA.

The V call is TRBV11-2, the J call TRBJ2-5; TRBD2 might be the D (6 bases). The CDR3 length is 16 residues. Looked up from germline, CDR1 is SGHAT and CDR2 is FQNNGV. The germline V and J ends were trimmed by 6 bases and 7 bases, with 24 bases remaining between them. The CDR3 region has the DNA TGTGCCAGCAGTCTTGGGACTGGTGGGACCTCGGGGACCCAGTACTTC. Translation gives CASSLGTGGTSGTQYF.

The V call is TRBV6-5, the J call TRBJ2-3; D gene uncertain. V was trimmed by 8 bases and J by 8 bases, leaving 11 bases between them. The CDR3 totals 11 residues. Germline V gene sequence: CDR1 MNHEY, CDR2 SVGAGI. In DNA form, the CDR3 reads TGTGCCAGCGGGGTTGAGGTTACGCAGTATTTT. As protein: CASGVEVTQYF.

A note on this clonotype: Germline and junction disagree at one end, which may indicate a read error. The genes are TRBV20-1 and TRBJ2-3, with a tentative D call TRBD2 (5 bases). CDR1 DFQATT and CDR2 SNEGSKA come from the germline V gene (reference sequence). The CDR3 length is 15 residues. CDR3 nucleotide sequence: TGCAGTACTAGAGAACCGGAGCCGGTCCAAGATACGCAGTATTTT. It is translated as CSTREPEPVQDTQYF.

There are many counts of this clonotype. This chain connects TRBV6-1 to TRBJ2-7; 9 nucleotides line up with TRBD1. The CDR3 is made up of 15 amino acids. The V gene end was trimmed by 8 bases and the J gene end by 6 bases; junction bases not matched to a gene: 14. Per the germline V gene, CDR1 is MNHNS and CDR2 is SASEGT. CDR3 nucleotides: TGTGCCAGCTACGCCATGGGGACAGGGTTAGGCGAGCAGTACTTC. Translated, it gives CASYAMGTGLGEQYF.

In the case of this clonotype: One base away lies a much larger clone, so this may be a sequencing read error. As DNA, the CDR3 is TGCAGTGCTAGAGATCTGGTAACGTTTAGTTCATCCCTCCACTTT. Protein sequence: CSARDLVTFSSSLHF. This chain connects TRBV20-1 to TRBJ1-6, with D uncertain. Germline CDR1 and CDR2: DFQATT and SNEGSKA (reference sequence). The CDR3 sequence is 15 residues long.

This clonotype showed up many times. The chain combines TRBV6-1 with TRBJ2-3, with 10 bases fitting TRBD2. The CDR3 is 15 residues long. The V segment lost 8 bases and the J segment 2 bases; nucleotides outside the gene matches: 7. Germline loops: CDR1 MNHNS, CDR2 SASEGT. This CDR3 is CASLTSGAYTDTQYF. CDR3 bases: TGTGCCAGCCTTACTAGCGGGGCCTACACAGATACGCAGTATTTT.

With respect to this clonotype: With a much larger clone just one base away, this may be a read error. Lacking the conserved final phenylalanine or tryptophan, this CDR3 likely reflects a read error. The rearrangement joins TRBV28 to TRBJ2-5; D not certain. The V and J ends lost 5 bases and 2 bases respectively, with 9 bases between them. CDR3 length equals 13 residues. The germline gives CDR1 MDHEN, CDR2 SYDVKM. CDR3 DNA sequence: TGTGCCAGCAGTGGGCTAGGACAAGAGACCCAGTACCTC. It is translated as CASSGLGQETQYL.

About this clonotype: One junction end does not reproduce the germline sequence, and a read error may be involved. The V and J genes are TRBV11-2 and TRBJ1-5; no definite D call. Germline V CDR1 and CDR2: SGHAT, FQNNGV. The CDR3 covers 15 residues. The CDR3 spells CTSSLAGRSNQPQQF. CDR3 in DNA: TGCACCAGCAGCTTAGCGGGCCGAAGCAATCAGCCCCAGCAATTT.

The chain combines TRBV11-1 with TRBJ2-3; D unresolved. The V gene's germline CDR1 is SGHAT and CDR2 FQDESV (reference sequence). V lost 3 bases and J lost 2, with 12 bases in between. The CDR3 consists of 15 residues. The CDR3 loop is CASSFTVGYTDTQYF. The CDR3, as DNA: TGTGCCAGCAGCTTCACTGTGGGCTACACAGATACGCAGTATTTT.

Comment on this clonotype: With a much larger clone just one base away, this may be a read error. This is likely a read error, given that the CDR3 carries no conserved phenylalanine or tryptophan at its end. The rearrangement links TRBV10-3 to TRBJ1-1; D is unresolved. The CDR3 loop spans 15 amino acids. V lost 6 bases to trimming and J lost 4 bases, with 18 bases between them. Germline CDR1 reads ENHRY; CDR2 reads SYGVKD. The CDR3 nucleotides are TGTGCCATCAGCCTGGAGGGTCCCATGACCACTGAAGCTTTCATT. This translates into CAISLEGPMTTEAFI.

Concerning this clonotype: One junction end does not reproduce the germline sequence, and a read error may be involved. The rearrangement uses TRBV20-1 and TRBJ2-7; TRBD2 might be the D (6 bases). This CDR3 has 16 amino acids. Per the germline V gene, CDR1 is DFQATT and CDR2 is SNEGSKA (reference sequence). CDR3 sequence reads: CSARDIGGTWNYEQYF. CDR3 nucleotide sequence: TGCAGCGCTAGAGATATCGGAGGGACTTGGAACTACGAGCAGTACTTC.

Concerning this clonotype: One end of the junction varies from germline; a read error may be responsible. The gene calls are TRBV28 and TRBJ2-1; TRBD1 might be the D (8 bases). This CDR3 has 15 amino acids. Germline lookup yields CDR1 MDHEN and CDR2 SYDVKM. CDR3 sequence: CASSSEQGDYNEQFF. Written as DNA, the CDR3 is TGTGCCAGCAGTTCGGAACAGGGGGACTACAATGAGCAATTCTTC.